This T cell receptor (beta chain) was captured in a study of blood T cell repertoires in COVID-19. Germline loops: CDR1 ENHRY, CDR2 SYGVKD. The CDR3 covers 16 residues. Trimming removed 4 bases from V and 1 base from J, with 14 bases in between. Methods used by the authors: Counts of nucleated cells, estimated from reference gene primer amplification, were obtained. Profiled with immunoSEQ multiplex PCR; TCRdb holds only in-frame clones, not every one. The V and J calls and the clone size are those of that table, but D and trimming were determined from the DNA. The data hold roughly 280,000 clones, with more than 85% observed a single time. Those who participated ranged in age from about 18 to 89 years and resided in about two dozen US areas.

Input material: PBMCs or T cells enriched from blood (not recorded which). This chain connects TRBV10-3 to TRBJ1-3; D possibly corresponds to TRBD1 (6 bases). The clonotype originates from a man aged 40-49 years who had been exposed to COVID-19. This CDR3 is CAISGSLQGSGNTIYF. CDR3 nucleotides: TGTGCCATCAGTGGTTCCCTTCAGGGGTCTGGAAACACCATATATTTT.